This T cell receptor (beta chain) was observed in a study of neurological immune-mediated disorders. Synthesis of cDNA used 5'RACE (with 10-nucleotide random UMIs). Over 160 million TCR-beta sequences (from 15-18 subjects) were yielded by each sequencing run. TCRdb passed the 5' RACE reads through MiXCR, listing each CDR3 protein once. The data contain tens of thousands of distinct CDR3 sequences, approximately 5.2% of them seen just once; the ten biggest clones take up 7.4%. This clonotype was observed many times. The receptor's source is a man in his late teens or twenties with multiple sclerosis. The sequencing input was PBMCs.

CDR3 nucleotide sequence: TGTGCCAGCAGCGCCTCGGACAGGAACACTGAAGCTTTCTTT. This translates into CASSASDRNTEAFF. The chain is built from TRBV7-9 and TRBJ1-1, with D possibly being TRBD1 (6 bases). CDR3 length equals 14 residues. CDR1 is SEHNR and CDR2 is FQNEAQ in the germline V gene (reference sequence). Trimming shortened V by 5 bases and J by 1 base, and 11 bases separated the two germline ends. The full variable domain, completed using reference TRBV7-9 and TRBJ1-1, is DTGVSQNPRHKITKRGQNVTFRCDPISEHNRLYWYRQTLGQGPEFLTYFQNEAQLEKSRLLSDRFSAERPKGSFSTLEIQRTEQGDSAMYLCASSASDRNTEAFFGQGTRLTVV.